Listed below are T cell receptor beta chains from one sample, sequenced in a study of blood T cell repertoires in COVID-19. Method: immunoSEQ multiplex PCR; TCRdb's copy keeps in-frame clones and lacks some. The sample holds 120,000 or so clones, less than 85% seen once. Input material: peripheral blood. The receptors originated from a human donor with acute or convalescent COVID-19. The donor label of this sample is uncertain. Each CDR3 is given with its conserved first and last residue. Fields, in order: V gene, D gene, J gene, clone size, CDR3 protein, CDR3 DNA. The D gene is left open where the match is weak. Part of the rows lack a size; the others show once, few, many or a class for expanded clones.

v_call: TRBV5-1
d_call: TRBD1
j_call: TRBJ1-2
clone_size: .
cdr3_aa: CASSLQGARTGYTF
cdr3_nt: TGCGCCAGCAGCTTGCAGGGGGCGCGGACCGGCTACACCTTC

v_call: TRBV27
d_call: TRBD1
j_call: TRBJ2-7
clone_size: .
cdr3_aa: CASSSLAGGYEQYF
cdr3_nt: TGTGCCAGCAGTTCCCTTGCAGGGGGCTACGAGCAGTACTTC

v_call: TRBV4-1
d_call: TRBD2
j_call: TRBJ2-2
clone_size: .
cdr3_aa: CASSLISGGTGTGELFF
cdr3_nt: TGCGCCAGCAGCCTCATTAGCGGGGGGACGGGCACCGGGGAGCTGTTTTTT

v_call: TRBV7-9
d_call: .
j_call: TRBJ1-4
clone_size: .
cdr3_aa: CASSLSFGYGEKLFF
cdr3_nt: TGTGCCAGCAGCTTAAGTTTCGGGTACGGTGAAAAACTGTTTTTT

v_call: TRBV3-1/TRBV3-2
d_call: TRBD1
j_call: TRBJ1-2
clone_size: many
cdr3_aa: CASSQSSHLDRVYGYTF
cdr3_nt: TGTGCCAGCAGCCAATCTTCCCACTTAGACAGGGTCTATGGCTACACCTTC

v_call: TRBV14
d_call: .
j_call: TRBJ2-7
clone_size: .
cdr3_aa: CASSLQANSYEQYF
cdr3_nt: TGTGCCAGCAGCCTACAGGCGAACTCCTACGAGCAGTACTTC

v_call: TRBV7-9
d_call: .
j_call: TRBJ1-1
clone_size: .
cdr3_aa: CASSPQGSEAFF
cdr3_nt: TGTGCCAGCAGCCCCCAGGGGTCTGAAGCTTTCTTT

v_call: TRBV6-6
d_call: .
j_call: TRBJ2-2
clone_size: .
cdr3_aa: CASSPPQGANTGELFF
cdr3_nt: TGTGCCAGCAGTCCCCCCCAGGGTGCGAACACCGGGGAGCTGTTTTTT

v_call: TRBV11-2
d_call: .
j_call: TRBJ2-5
clone_size: once
cdr3_aa: CASSLPRGPGQETQYF
cdr3_nt: TGTGCCAGCAGTTTACCCAGGGGTCCAGGACAAGAGACCCAGTACTTC

v_call: TRBV7-9
d_call: .
j_call: TRBJ2-3
clone_size: once
cdr3_aa: CASRGWRGIDTQYF
cdr3_nt: TGTGCCAGCAGGGGGTGGAGGGGAATAGATACGCAGTATTTT

v_call: TRBV12-3/TRBV12-4
d_call: .
j_call: TRBJ2-1
clone_size: .
cdr3_aa: CASSLLGGIEQFF
cdr3_nt: TGTGCCAGCAGCCTCCTAGGCGGCATTGAGCAGTTCTTC

v_call: TRBV6-6
d_call: TRBD1
j_call: TRBJ2-1
clone_size: .
cdr3_aa: CASSFRQGSEQFF
cdr3_nt: TGTGCCAGCAGCTTCAGACAGGGAAGCGAGCAGTTCTTC

v_call: TRBV4-1
d_call: .
j_call: TRBJ1-6
clone_size: .
cdr3_aa: CASSQLQGESPLHF
cdr3_nt: TGCGCCAGCAGCCAATTACAGGGCGAATCACCCCTCCACTTT

v_call: TRBV7-7
d_call: .
j_call: TRBJ1-4
clone_size: .
cdr3_aa: CYEGGVSEKLFF
cdr3_nt: TGCTATGAGGGGGGGGTTAGTGAAAAACTGTTTTTT

v_call: TRBV19
d_call: .
j_call: TRBJ2-2
clone_size: .
cdr3_aa: CASQARRGRNTGELFF
cdr3_nt: TGTGCCTCCCAGGCTAGGAGGGGGCGGAACACCGGGGAGCTGTTTTTT

v_call: TRBV5-8
d_call: TRBD2
j_call: TRBJ2-5
clone_size: .
cdr3_aa: CASSLGGSGVPWGETQYF
cdr3_nt: TGTGCCAGCAGCTTGGGAGGTAGCGGGGTCCCCTGGGGGGAGACCCAGTACTTC

v_call: TRBV5-1
d_call: TRBD2
j_call: TRBJ2-3
clone_size: .
cdr3_aa: CASSPLVGGSTDTQYF
cdr3_nt: TGCGCCAGCAGCCCGCTCGTGGGAGGGAGCACAGATACGCAGTATTTT

v_call: TRBV3-1/TRBV3-2
d_call: .
j_call: TRBJ1-4
clone_size: .
cdr3_aa: CASSQVGRGKGEKLFF
cdr3_nt: TGTGCCAGCAGCCAAGTTGGGAGAGGGAAGGGTGAAAAACTGTTTTTT

v_call: TRBV20-1
d_call: .
j_call: TRBJ1-3
clone_size: .
cdr3_aa: CSASRGGSSGNTIYF
cdr3_nt: TGCAGTGCTAGTAGGGGGGGTAGCTCTGGAAACACCATATATTTT

v_call: TRBV6-2/TRBV6-3
d_call: .
j_call: TRBJ2-3
clone_size: .
cdr3_aa: CASSWAGRTVLPDTQYF
cdr3_nt: TGTGCCAGCAGTTGGGCTGGTAGGACAGTCCTCCCAGATACGCAGTATTTT

v_call: TRBV21-1
d_call: .
j_call: TRBJ2-5
clone_size: .
cdr3_aa: CASSKSRQGETQYF
cdr3_nt: TGTGCCAGCAGCAAAAGTAGACAGGGTGAGACCCAGTACTTC

v_call: TRBV5-1
d_call: .
j_call: TRBJ1-2
clone_size: .
cdr3_aa: CASSLEGPLSGYGYTF
cdr3_nt: TGCGCCAGCAGCTTGGAAGGTCCCCTAAGCGGCTATGGCTACACCTTC

v_call: TRBV10-3
d_call: TRBD1
j_call: TRBJ1-1
clone_size: few
cdr3_aa: CAISATTGRSEAFF
cdr3_nt: TGTGCCATCAGTGCCACGACAGGGAGGTCTGAAGCTTTCTTT

v_call: TRBV6-5
d_call: .
j_call: TRBJ1-2
clone_size: .
cdr3_aa: CASSPGGGYTF
cdr3_nt: TGTGCCAGCAGCCCCGGGGGTGGCTACACCTTC

v_call: TRBV10-3
d_call: .
j_call: TRBJ2-3
clone_size: .
cdr3_aa: CATSYQDRTDTQYF
cdr3_nt: TGTGCCACTAGTTATCAGGACAGAACAGATACGCAGTATTTT

v_call: TRBV27
d_call: .
j_call: TRBJ2-3
clone_size: .
cdr3_aa: CASSFVWGGTDTQYF
cdr3_nt: TGTGCCAGCAGTTTTGTTTGGGGGGGCACAGATACGCAGTATTTT

v_call: TRBV12-3/TRBV12-4
d_call: .
j_call: TRBJ1-1
clone_size: .
cdr3_aa: CASSLQREAFF
cdr3_nt: TGTGCCAGCAGTTTGCAGCGTGAAGCTTTCTTT

v_call: TRBV18
d_call: .
j_call: TRBJ2-2
clone_size: few
cdr3_aa: CASSPSTGELFF
cdr3_nt: TGTGCCAGCTCACCATCGACCGGGGAGCTGTTTTTT

v_call: TRBV3-1/TRBV3-2
d_call: TRBD2
j_call: TRBJ2-1
clone_size: .
cdr3_aa: CASSQDSVVTGGYNEQFF
cdr3_nt: TGTGCCAGCAGCCAAGATTCCGTGGTGACGGGGGGGTACAATGAGCAGTTCTTC

v_call: TRBV6-5
d_call: .
j_call: TRBJ1-2
clone_size: few
cdr3_aa: CASSPGRYGYTF
cdr3_nt: TGTGCCAGCAGTCCCGGGAGATATGGCTACACCTTC